This T cell receptor beta chain emerged from a study of human T cells and chemical hapten exposure. Study at large: Diphenylcyclopropenone was applied weekly to patients' scalps across the approximately 25-week study. The cohort included alopecia areata under or over 50% scalp, totalis and universalis.

The sample's time point: pre-sensitization, week 0. Indicated treatment: therapeutic diphenylcyclopropenone sensitization with weekly scalp DPC. Patches went on only after blood had been drawn each time. TCRdb fed the RACE reads into MiXCR, producing one record per CDR3 protein. Of over 300,000 distinct CDR3 sequences detected, around 5.5% appear once; the ten largest clones hold 2.5% to 3%. Sample: whole blood, taken in connection with sensitization to the hapten diphenylcyclopropenone (DPC). The receptor was derived from a woman in her forties or fifties with alopecia areata. Some clones in this sample may be carry-over from other donors' samples.

In DNA form, the CDR3 reads TGTGCCAGCAGTTACCGGACAGGGGATGGCTACACCTTC. Translation: CASSYRTGDGYTF. The gene calls are TRBV6-6 and TRBJ1-2; 9 nucleotides align to TRBD1. Unmatched junction bases numbered 1, after V lost 2 bases and J lost 6 bases. CDR3 length: 13 residues. In germline, CDR1 is MNHNY, CDR2 SVGAGI (reference sequence).